The next 20 T cell receptor beta chains were all read from a single sample in a study of cytotoxic CD8 clonotypes in ibrutinib-treated CLL. TCRdb's table, derived via immunoSEQ multiplex PCR, lists solely in-frame clones and lacks some. There are 25,000 to 35,000 clones in the sample; 65% to 90% occur only once, and approximately 8% lies in the top ten. Sequenced material: PBMCs, taken after 24 months of ibrutinib treatment. These TCRs come from a human donor with chronic lymphocytic leukemia.

The chain carries TRBV5-4 and TRBJ1-2, with 8 bases that match TRBD1. The CDR3 sequence is 14 residues long. Germline V gene data show CDR1 as SGHNT and CDR2 as YYREEE (reference sequence). The V gene end was trimmed by 4 bases and the J gene end by 0 bases; junction bases not matched to a gene: 2. The CDR3 DNA reads TGTGCCAGCAGCCCAGGGGGCCCTAACTATGGCTACACCTTC. It translates to CASSPGGPNYGYTF. Full variable domain (outside the CDR3, taken from reference TRBV5-4 and TRBJ1-2): ETGVTQSPTHLIKTRGQQVTLRCSSQSGHNTVSWYQQALGQGPQFIFQYYREEENGRGNFPPRFSGLQFPNYSSELNVNALELDDSALYLCASSPGGPNYGYTFGSGTRLTVV.

The chain links TRBV7-9 to TRBJ2-3; D is unclear. Trimming left V 3 bases short and J 1 base short, with 11 bases between. Germline CDR1 reads SEHNR; CDR2 reads FQNEAQ (reference sequence). The CDR3 spans 15 residues. The CDR3 DNA reads TGTGCCAGCAGCTTCCGCAGCGACCGCACAGATACGCAGTATTTT. This encodes CASSFRSDRTDTQYF.

The chain links TRBV27 to TRBJ2-6; TRBD1 matches 8 bases. CDR3 length: 17 amino acids. J lost 0 bases, V lost 5 bases, and 6 bases had no gene match. The germline gives CDR1 MNHEY, CDR2 SMNVEV (reference sequence). Here the CDR3 DNA reads TGTGCCAGCAGTCCCCAACAGGGGGGCTCTGGGGCCAACGTCCTGACTTTC. Translated: CASSPQQGGSGANVLTF. The full variable domain, with the rest looked up from reference TRBV27 and TRBJ2-6, is EAQVTQNPRYLITVTGKKLTVTCSQNMNHEYMSWYRQDPGLGLRQIYYSMNVEVTDKGDVPEGYKVSRKEKRNFPLILESPSPNQTSLYFCASSPQQGGSGANVLTFGAGSRLTVL.

The chain combines TRBV2 with TRBJ1-4; 12 nucleotides agree with TRBD1. The CDR3 runs to 14 residues. V gave up 6 bases and J gave up 7 bases; unmatched junction bases: 3. CDR1 and CDR2 (germline): SNHLY, FYNNEI. The DNA of the CDR3 is TGTGCCAGCAGAGGGACAGGGGGCTCTGAAAAACTGTTTTTT. As protein: CASRGTGGSEKLFF.

This chain connects TRBV5-1 to TRBJ1-6; D unclear. V lost 2 bases and J lost 7, with 4 bases in between. Germline CDR1 and CDR2: SGHRS and YFSETQ. CDR3 length equals 12 residues. In DNA form, the CDR3 reads TGCGCCAGCAGCTTCGACAATTCACCCCTCCACTTT. This translates into CASSFDNSPLHF.

The rearrangement joins TRBV19 to TRBJ2-7, with D possibly TRBD1 on 6 matching bases. The ends were cut back, 5 bases at V and 9 bases at J, with 23 bases in the middle. This CDR3 spans 15 amino acids. Germline V gene sequence: CDR1 LNHDA, CDR2 SQIVND (reference sequence). CDR3 loop: CASSLRLDRLFGQYF. CDR3 nucleotides: TGTGCCAGTAGTCTCCGCCTCGACAGGCTTTTCGGGCAGTACTTC.

The chain uses TRBV9 and TRBJ1-6; TRBD1 matches at 11 bases. V lost 3 bases, J lost 9 bases, and 5 bases stayed unmatched. This CDR3 spans 15 amino acids. From germline, CDR1 is SGDLS and CDR2 YYNGEE. The CDR3, as DNA: TGTGCCAGCAGCGGGGGACAGGGGGTAAGTTCACCCCTCCACTTT. This sequence encodes CASSGGQGVSSPLHF.

The rearrangement uses TRBV2 and TRBJ1-2; 7 nucleotides align to TRBD1. The CDR3 contains 15 residues. The germline V gene has CDR1 SNHLY and CDR2 FYNNEI. V dropped 4 bases and J dropped 0; count of bases not matched to a gene: 5. Written as DNA, the CDR3 is TGTGCCAGCAGTGTTAAGGGGGCCCCTAACTATGGCTACACCTTC. It is translated as CASSVKGAPNYGYTF.

The chain is built from TRBV7-8 and TRBJ2-6; D assignment may be TRBD1 or TRBD2 (5 bases each). The V and J ends lost 5 bases and 0 bases respectively, with 11 bases between them. From germline, CDR1 is SGHVS and CDR2 FQNEAQ. This CDR3 has 16 amino acids. DNA for the CDR3: TGTGCCAGCAGCCCCCATGGGGGCTCTGGGGCCAACGTCCTGACTTTC. It yields the protein CASSPHGGSGANVLTF.

V is TRBV6-5 and J is TRBJ2-7; 9 nucleotides match TRBD1. The germline CDR1 and CDR2 sequences are MNHEY and SVGAGI. CDR3 length: 16 residues. V dropped 0 bases and J dropped 2; count of bases not matched to a gene: 5. The CDR3 DNA is TGTGCCAGCAGTTACTCGACCGGGACAGGGACCTACGAGCAGTACTTC. Amino acids: CASSYSTGTGTYEQYF.

This sequence joins TRBV27 and TRBJ1-4; possible D gene TRBD1, 5 bases. CDR3 length equals 13 residues. Germline assignment: CDR1 MNHEY and CDR2 SMNVEV (reference sequence). Trimming cost V 2 bases and J 11 bases, with 12 bases left between them. For the CDR3, the DNA is TGTGCCAGCAGTTTAAACAGGCTTGGGAAACTGTTTTTT. Translated: CASSLNRLGKLFF. Filled out from reference TRBV27 and TRBJ1-4, the complete variable domain reads EAQVTQNPRYLITVTGKKLTVTCSQNMNHEYMSWYRQDPGLGLRQIYYSMNVEVTDKGDVPEGYKVSRKEKRNFPLILESPSPNQTSLYFCASSLNRLGKLFFGSGTQLSVL.

V and J are TRBV20-1 and TRBJ1-2; the D is unclear. Per the germline V gene, CDR1 is DFQATT and CDR2 is SNEGSKA (reference sequence). V was cut by 3 bases and J by 8 bases, with 10 bases left in between. The CDR3 totals 11 residues. CDR3: CSASAEPGYTF. The CDR3 coding sequence is TGCAGTGCTAGTGCGGAGCCGGGCTACACCTTC.

The chain recombines TRBV11-2 with TRBJ2-1; D is possibly TRBD2 (5 bases). The CDR3 totals 14 residues. The germline V gene has CDR1 SGHAT and CDR2 FQNNGV. The ends were cut back, 0 bases at V and 9 bases at J, with 12 bases in the middle. In DNA form, the CDR3 reads TGTGCCAGCAGCTTAGAGGCTAGCAGTATTGAGCAGTTCTTC. Residues: CASSLEASSIEQFF.

This clone has more than one count but fewer than ten. At the DNA level, this CDR3 is encoded by other sequences in the same sample as well. The V and J genes are TRBV5-1 and TRBJ2-2; 12 bases map to TRBD2. The length of the CDR3 is 16 residues. V trimming: 4 bases; J trimming: 3 bases; junction bases outside the gene matches: 4. Per germline, CDR1 SGHRS and CDR2 YFSETQ. CDR3 nucleotides: TGCGCCAGCAGCCCGAGGACTAGCGGGGACACCGGGGAGCTGTTTTTT. Its translation: CASSPRTSGDTGELFF.

This clone was observed a single time. This rearrangement joins TRBV7-6 to TRBJ2-5; D unresolved. Germline CDR1 SGHVS, CDR2 FNYEAQ. The V and J ends lost 2 bases and 5 bases respectively, with 18 bases between them. CDR3 length equals 16 residues. The CDR3 spells CASSLRVSVAPETQYF. As DNA, the CDR3 is TGTGCCAGCAGCTTAAGGGTCAGTGTAGCTCCCGAGACCCAGTACTTC. The entire variable domain, with the rest obtained from reference TRBV7-6 and TRBJ2-5, is as follows: GAGVSQSPRYKVTKRGQDVALRCDPISGHVSLYWYRQALGQGPEFLTYFNYEAQQDKSGLPNDRFSAERPEGSISTLTIQRTEQRDSAMYRCASSLRVSVAPETQYFGPGTRLLVL.

The chain combines TRBV29-1 with TRBJ2-7; D is perhaps TRBD1 or TRBD2 (5 bases each). Germline CDR1 and CDR2: SQVTM and ANQGSEA. V was trimmed by 1 base and J by 1 base, leaving 14 bases between them. CDR3 size: 15 residues. This chain's CDR3 is CSVEGGLQGSYEQYF. CDR3 coding DNA: TGCAGCGTTGAAGGTGGACTGCAGGGTTCCTACGAGCAGTACTTC.

The V and J genes are TRBV27 and TRBJ1-2; D may be TRBD1 (5 bases). Trimming stripped 0 bases from V and 5 bases from J, with 10 bases between. Per germline, CDR1 MNHEY and CDR2 SMNVEV (reference sequence). CDR3 length: 14 amino acids. The CDR3 sequence: CASSLSKRGYGYTF. CDR3 in DNA: TGTGCCAGCAGTTTATCGAAAAGGGGTTATGGCTACACCTTC.

This clone was recorded a few times. The chain carries TRBV6-6 and TRBJ1-4, with 9 positions matching TRBD1. Germline lookup yields CDR1 MNHNY and CDR2 SVGAGI (reference sequence). The J segment lost 8 bases and the V segment lost 1 base, leaving 5 bases of the junction unmatched. The CDR3 totals 15 residues. This CDR3 is CASSYLTGGEEKLFF. Here the CDR3 DNA reads TGTGCCAGCAGTTACTTGACAGGGGGGGAAGAAAAACTGTTTTTT.

This clone came up once. The CDR3 sequence: CASSFRLGSTDTQYF. Written as DNA, the CDR3 is TGTGCCAGCAGCTTCCGACTGGGTAGCACAGATACGCAGTATTTT. The genes are TRBV9 and TRBJ2-3; D uncertain. Germline CDR1 reads SGDLS; CDR2 reads YYNGEE. Trimming shortened V by 4 bases and J by 0 bases, and 12 bases separated the two germline ends. The CDR3 has 15 amino acids.

The chain recombines TRBV23-1 with TRBJ2-2; 10 bases map to TRBD1. TRBV23-1 is an ORF; its function is uncertain. J lost 6 bases, V lost 6 bases, and 7 bases had no gene match. This CDR3 has 15 amino acids. As DNA, the CDR3 is TGCGCCAGCAGGACCCGGGACAGGGGTCCCGGGGAGCTGTTTTTT. Its translation is CASRTRDRGPGELFF.